The clone carrying this T cell receptor beta chain was observed many times. Its antigen is not known. This specimen belongs to a study of T cells in Graves' hyperthyroidism and ophthalmopathy. Whole-study results and caveats: Blood shared most expanded thyroid clonotypes above 0.001.

Amplified TCR beta CDR3 regions came from RNA transcripts. Using the HTBI primer set, a first-round RT-PCR was run on the TCR CDR3. Each CDR3 protein gets one entry after TCRdb re-called the multiplex PCR reads with MiXCR. The sample lists over 450,000 distinct CDR3 sequences, about a sixth occurring once. CDR3 length: 14 amino acids. Germline CDR1 is GTSNPN and CDR2 is SVGIG (reference sequence). The ends were cut back, 6 bases at V and 5 bases at J, with 14 bases in the middle. Clinical symptoms, serum thyroxine and TRAb, thyroid ultrasound and orbital computed tomography together formed the diagnostic basis.

This chain connects TRBV30 to TRBJ1-6, with a possible D match to TRBD1 (5 bases). What was sequenced was blood. The source of this sequence is a woman between 18 and 29 years old with Graves' ophthalmopathy. CDR3: CACLGGYNNSPLHF. The CDR3, as DNA: TGTGCCTGCCTGGGGGGATACAATAATTCACCCCTCCACTTT.